This passage covers 25 T cell receptor beta chains from one sample sequenced in a study of blood T cells in healthy people across ages. A second roughly 7 to 12 cycle PCR used barcoded and J-beta primers. One entry per CDR3 protein, called by TCRdb with MiXCR from the 5' RACE reads. The table records around 870,000 distinct CDR3 sequences, 25% to 30% of them present only once. The sequenced sample consisted of blood. The source of these receptors is a woman of 80 years or more in good health.

Remarks on this clonotype: A read error may be the cause here, since a much bigger clone is one base away. The CDR3 spells CASGFRGTAKETQYF. DNA for the CDR3: TGTGCCAGCGGATTCCGTGGGACAGCGAAAGAGACCCAGTACTTC. The rearrangement uses TRBV27 and TRBJ2-5, with 7 bases lining up with TRBD1. The J segment lost 3 bases and the V segment lost 8 bases, leaving 12 bases of the junction unmatched. CDR1 and CDR2 from the germline V gene are MNHEY and SMNVEV (reference sequence). There are 15 residues in the CDR3.

This clonotype was counted a few times. The chain joins TRBV2 to TRBJ2-7; 10 nucleotides match TRBD2. Germline V gene data show CDR1 as SNHLY and CDR2 as FYNNEI. V trimming: 4 bases; J trimming: 7 bases; junction bases outside the gene matches: 10. CDR3 size: 15 residues. The CDR3 DNA is TGTGCCAGCAGTGTACAAGCGGGGGGGCGGAATGAGCAGTACTTC. Its protein is CASSVQAGGRNEQYF.

There are many counts of this clonotype. Compared with germline, one end of the junction differs, possibly owing to a read error. This chain uses TRBV29-1 with TRBJ2-7, with 7 bases fitting TRBD1. Per germline, CDR1 SQVTM and CDR2 ANQGSEA. The CDR3 consists of 10 residues. CDR3 loop: CRGHRQEQYF. The CDR3 coding sequence is TGTAGGGGGCACAGGCAAGAGCAGTACTTC.

Turning to this clonotype: Just one base apart from a much larger clone, this may be a read error. This chain connects TRBV7-2 to TRBJ2-3; 10 nucleotides align to TRBD2. The CDR3 has 17 residues. Germline V CDR1 and CDR2: SGHTA, FQGNSA. DNA for the CDR3: TGTGCCAGCAGCGCTCGGAGAGCGGGGGGGAGCACAGATATGCAGTATTTT. This translates into CASSARRAGGSTDMQYF.

This sequence joins TRBV12-3 or TRBV12-4 and TRBJ2-3; D might be TRBD1 (7 bases). CDR3 length equals 13 residues. The ends were cut back, 7 bases at V and 13 bases at J, with 21 bases in the middle. CDR3 DNA sequence: TGTGCCAGCATCCTAGCGCAGGGGGATATGGAGTATTTT. Translating gives CASILAQGDMEYF.

The chain links TRBV12-3 or TRBV12-4 to TRBJ2-3, with 7 bases aligning to TRBD1. This CDR3 is 15 amino acids long. V lost 5 bases, J lost 4 bases, and 9 bases stayed unmatched. This CDR3 reads CASSDRDSFSDTQYF. The DNA for the CDR3 is TGTGCCAGCAGTGATAGGGACAGTTTTTCAGATACGCAGTATTTT.

This clonotype was seen ten or more times. The chain joins TRBV7-2 to TRBJ2-1; perhaps D is TRBD1 or TRBD2 (5 bases each). Between the trimmed V and J ends, which lost 3 bases and 0 bases, there was a span of 9 bases. Germline V lookup: CDR1 SGHTA, CDR2 FQGNSA. CDR3 length: 15 residues. CDR3 in amino acids: CASSFEGSSYNEQFF. Here the CDR3 DNA reads TGTGCCAGCAGCTTTGAGGGGAGCTCCTACAATGAGCAGTTCTTC.

This rearrangement joins TRBV30 to TRBJ1-2; 7 bases line up with TRBD1. V lost 0 bases and J lost 0; bases outside the gene matches: 7. CDR1 is GTSNPN and CDR2 is SVGIG in the germline V gene (reference sequence). The CDR3 runs 16 residues. The CDR3 loop reads CAWSVNRGAANYGYTF. The CDR3 DNA reads TGTGCCTGGAGTGTAAACAGGGGAGCCGCTAACTATGGCTACACCTTC.

The chain combines TRBV20-1 with TRBJ2-1; 9 bases are shared with TRBD2. The J call is in doubt because the DNA end fits TRBJ2-7 better. This CDR3 has 15 amino acids. The V gene's germline CDR1 is DFQATT and CDR2 SNEGSKA (reference sequence). CDR3 residues: CSAKTLAGNYNEQYF. The CDR3 DNA follows: TGCAGTGCTAAGACCCTAGCGGGGAATTACAATGAGCAGTACTTC.

The chain links TRBV6-5 to TRBJ2-7; 10 bases are a match to TRBD1. The CDR3 covers 14 residues. Unmatched junction bases numbered 6, after V lost 4 bases and J lost 6 bases. Germline CDR1 reads MNHEY; CDR2 reads SVGAGI. The CDR3 sequence: CASSSAGTGVEQYF. The CDR3 coding sequence is TGTGCCAGCAGTTCGGCCGGGACAGGGGTCGAGCAGTACTTC.

This clonotype was picked up many times. The chain joins TRBV6-2 or TRBV6-3 to TRBJ2-7, with 9 bases aligning to TRBD1. CDR1 and CDR2 (germline): MNHEY, SVGEGT. The CDR3 spans 15 residues. V gave up 8 bases and J gave up 2 bases; unmatched junction bases: 10. The CDR3 here is CASLLGQGTPYEQYF. The CDR3 coding sequence is TGTGCCAGCCTACTAGGACAGGGGACCCCCTACGAGCAGTACTTC.

This clonotype was seen many times. J is TRBJ2-7 and V is TRBV7-6; the match to TRBD1 covers 10 bases. Per the germline V gene, CDR1 is SGHVS and CDR2 is FNYEAQ. With 5 bases clipped from V and 5 bases from J, the junction kept 9 bases outside the gene matches. CDR3 length: 15 amino acids. Written as DNA, the CDR3 is TGTGCCAGCAGCCCTAAACCGGGACAGGGGCACGAGCAGTACTTC. Amino acid sequence: CASSPKPGQGHEQYF. Looking up the rest from reference TRBV7-6 and TRBJ2-7 gives the full variable domain: GAGVSQSPRYKVTKRGQDVALRCDPISGHVSLYWYRQALGQGPEFLTYFNYEAQQDKSGLPNDRFSAERPEGSISTLTIQRTEQRDSAMYRCASSPKPGQGHEQYFGPGTRLTVT.

Concerning this clonotype itself: This may stem from a read error, because a much larger clone lies one nucleotide away. The chain joins TRBV6-5 to TRBJ2-3, with 11 bases matching TRBD2. The V gene end was trimmed by 6 bases and the J gene end by 8 bases; junction bases not matched to a gene: 7. CDR1 MNHEY and CDR2 SVGAGI come from the germline V gene. This CDR3 comprises 14 residues. The CDR3 DNA reads as TGTGCCAGCAGGGGACTAGCGGAGGCCGGTACGCAGTATTTT. It specifies CASRGLAEAGTQYF.

With regard to this clonotype: Since a much larger clone is just one base distant, this may be a read error. The chain couples TRBV10-3 to TRBJ2-5; D is uncertain. Trimming pared 4 bases from V and 5 bases from J, leaving 8 bases between. The CDR3 has 12 residues. Germline V gene lookup returns CDR1 ENHRY and CDR2 SYGVKD. Here the CDR3 reads CAISGQRETQYF. CDR3 coding DNA: TGTGCCATCAGTGGGCAGAGGGAGACCCAGTACTTC.

The chain is built from TRBV30 and TRBJ2-1, with TRBD2 identical over 9 bases. CDR1 GTSNPN and CDR2 SVGIG come from the germline V gene (reference sequence). This CDR3 has 14 amino acids. V was pared by 3 bases and J by 13 bases, with 13 bases of the junction left unmatched. CDR3 loop: CAWRNAGGLETQFF. CDR3 nucleotides: TGTGCCTGGAGAAACGCGGGGGGGCTGGAGACCCAGTTCTTC.

There are many counts of this clonotype. The V and J genes are TRBV6-5 and TRBJ2-5; no firm D call. V was trimmed by 10 bases and J by 5 bases, leaving 14 bases between them. CDR1 and CDR2 (germline): MNHEY, SVGAGI. The CDR3 has 12 amino acids. Written as DNA, the CDR3 is TGTGCCACCCCACGCCCCAGGGAGACCCAGTACTTC. Protein: CATPRPRETQYF.

Only one count was recorded for this clonotype. This rearrangement joins TRBV12-3 or TRBV12-4 to TRBJ2-3; 11 nucleotides line up with TRBD2. The V and J ends lost 6 bases and 5 bases, in that order; junction bases with no gene match: 7. The CDR3 sequence is 15 residues long. CDR3 coding DNA: TGTGCCAGCAGAGATACTAGCGGGAGAGGAGATACGCAGTATTTT. It is translated as CASRDTSGRGDTQYF.

About this clonotype: A much larger clone sits a single nucleotide away, making a read error possible. Because the CDR3 is missing its conserved closing phenylalanine or tryptophan, this is likely a read error. The chain combines TRBV20-1 with TRBJ1-6; D is undetermined. Trimming removed 3 bases from V and 0 bases from J, with 6 bases in between. The CDR3 runs to 14 residues. CDR1 and CDR2 from the germline V gene are DFQATT and SNEGSKA (reference sequence). The chain's CDR3 is CSASASSYNSPLHL. Written as DNA, the CDR3 is TGCAGTGCTAGTGCAAGCTCCTATAATTCACCCCTCCACCTT.

This clonotype has ten or more counts. V is TRBV29-1 and J is TRBJ2-1, with TRBD2 matching over 7 bases. Losses at the gene ends were 4 bases for V and 2 bases for J; bases not matched to a gene: 8. The CDR3 length is 15 residues. Germline lookup yields CDR1 SQVTM and CDR2 ANQGSEA. The CDR3 loop is CSVGRVGGTYNEQFF. As DNA, the CDR3 is TGCAGCGTTGGGAGGGTCGGGGGGACCTACAATGAGCAGTTCTTC.

About this clonotype itself: The junction and the germline gene differ at one end; a read error may be behind it. This rearrangement joins TRBV12-3 or TRBV12-4 to TRBJ2-1; a weak D match, TRBD1 (6 bases). CDR3 length equals 16 residues. The CDR3 DNA reads TGTGCCAGCAGTAGCCAGGGGAGTAATGATTACAACGAGCAGTTCTTC. This gives the protein CASSSQGSNDYNEQFF.

The gene calls are TRBV18 and TRBJ2-7, with 8 bases that match TRBD2. Germline values: CDR1 KGHSH, CDR2 LQKENI. The CDR3 is made up of 14 amino acids. Unmatched junction bases numbered 8, after V lost 3 bases and J lost 7 bases. CDR3 protein: CASSPPGLAREQYF. The CDR3 DNA is TGTGCCAGCTCACCTCCCGGACTAGCCAGAGAGCAGTACTTC.

The chain carries TRBV20-1 and TRBJ2-1; 9 bases map to TRBD1. Germline CDR1 and CDR2: DFQATT and SNEGSKA (reference sequence). Unmatched junction bases numbered 12, after V lost 5 bases and J lost 4 bases. This CDR3 comprises 16 residues. Written as DNA, the CDR3 is TGCAGTGCTCCTAGGGGGGGGACAGGGAGTTACAATGAGCAGTTCTTC. It yields the protein CSAPRGGTGSYNEQFF.

The rearrangement joins TRBV3-1 to TRBJ2-1; 9 bases are a match to TRBD2. CDR1 and CDR2 from the germline V gene are LGHDT and YNNKEL (reference sequence). CDR3 length: 16 amino acids. J was trimmed by 4 bases and V by 4 bases; bases with no gene match: 8. The CDR3 sequence: CASSRGSGGTYNEQFF. The CDR3 bases are TGTGCCAGCAGCCGGGGGAGCGGGGGGACATACAATGAGCAGTTCTTC.

As regards this clonotype: A much more abundant neighbour one base away suggests this may be a read error. The chain links TRBV18 to TRBJ2-3; D gene ambiguous. Looked up from germline, CDR1 is KGHSH and CDR2 is LQKENI. The CDR3 loop spans 14 amino acids. Trimming stripped 5 bases from V and 2 bases from J, with 11 bases between. CDR3 nucleotides: TGTGCCAGCTCAACTATAGTACTCACAGATACGCAGTATTTT. Its translation is CASSTIVLTDTQYF.

In its sample, this clonotype was seen a few times. This could be a read error, since a much larger clone is one nucleotide away. The genes are TRBV20-1 and TRBJ2-7; 10 nucleotides align to TRBD1. The V segment lost 6 bases and the J segment 6 bases; nucleotides outside the gene matches: 8. Germline CDR1 is DFQATT and CDR2 is SNEGSKA (reference sequence). The CDR3 has 13 amino acids. DNA for the CDR3: TGCAGTGCCAAGAGGACAGGGGGACTCGAGCAGTACTTC. Translated, it gives CSAKRTGGLEQYF.